The 10 T cell receptor beta chains given below trace back to one sample, sequenced in a study of memory CD4+ T cells and cytomegalovirus serostatus. Using immunoSEQ multiplex PCR, the repertoire was profiled, and TCRdb retains in-frame clones only, with some absent. The profile shows approximately 26,000 clones, about four fifths of them singletons. Single viable CD3+CD4+CD8-CD45RO+ cells were sorted as the memory CD4+ T cells. Sequencing was performed on memory CD4+ T cells from blood. The receptors shown here come from an adult in good health and CMV-seronegative.

The chain combines TRBV2 with TRBJ2-1; the match to TRBD1 covers 7 bases. The CDR3 is 14 amino acids. Germline lookup yields CDR1 SNHLY and CDR2 FYNNEI. V gave up 6 bases and J gave up 10 bases; unmatched junction bases: 12. The CDR3 region has the DNA TGTGCCAGCAGACCGGGACAGAAGGACTTGGAGCAGTTCTTC. Translation: CASRPGQKDLEQFF.

This rearrangement joins TRBV28 to TRBJ2-2; 7 positions match TRBD2. The CDR3 contains 16 residues. J lost 7 bases, V lost 8 bases, and 16 bases had no gene match. CDR1 is MDHEN, CDR2 SYDVKM, per germline. The CDR3 loop is CASLGLEKAVGGELFF. In nucleotides, the CDR3 is TGTGCCAGCCTAGGACTAGAAAAGGCCGTAGGCGGGGAGCTGTTTTTT.

The V and J genes are TRBV19 and TRBJ1-4; 9 bases line up with TRBD1. Per the germline V gene, CDR1 is LNHDA and CDR2 is SQIVND (reference sequence). The CDR3 has 15 amino acids. Trimming removed 9 bases from V and 3 bases from J; junction bases left unmatched: 8. For the CDR3, the DNA is TGTGCCAGCCGGGACAGGGAGAGTCCTAATGAAAAACTGTTTTTT. Translation gives CASRDRESPNEKLFF.

The chain is built from TRBV7-2 and TRBJ2-7; a possible D gene is TRBD2 (7 bases). This CDR3 contains 15 residues. Germline V CDR1 and CDR2: SGHTA, FQGNSA. Trimming removed 1 base at V and 3 bases at J, with 13 bases between. CDR3 protein: CASSLGDGGLYEQYF. The CDR3 DNA reads TGTGCCAGCAGCTTAGGCGACGGGGGGCTCTACGAGCAGTACTTC.

The chain joins TRBV18 to TRBJ1-4, with TRBD1 as a possible D gene (6 bases). The CDR3 sequence is 15 residues long. Germline assignment: CDR1 KGHSH and CDR2 LQKENI. With 2 bases removed from V and 5 bases from J, the gap between germline ends came to 12 bases. This chain's CDR3 is CASSPSGGQNEKLFF. The CDR3 coding sequence is TGTGCCAGCTCACCATCGGGGGGGCAGAATGAAAAACTGTTTTTT.

The chain is built from TRBV5-5 and TRBJ1-5; no clear D gene. The V gene lost 2 bases and the J gene lost 6 bases, with 12 bases spanning the gap. Germline-derived CDR1 and CDR2 are SGHKS and YYEKEE (reference sequence). The CDR3 is 14 amino acids. In nucleotides, the CDR3 is TGTGCCAGCAGCTTCTTAGAGAATGGTCAGCCCCAGCATTTT. Its protein product is CASSFLENGQPQHF.

The chain has TRBV30 and TRBJ1-1; D is possibly TRBD1 (5 bases). From germline, CDR1 is GTSNPN and CDR2 SVGIG (reference sequence). CDR3 length: 11 amino acids. CDR3 sequence reads: CVGERNTEAFF. CDR3 sequence (DNA): TGTGTAGGGGAGAGGAACACTGAAGCTTTCTTT.

This clone has a single count. The rearrangement links TRBV7-6 to TRBJ2-3, with 11 bases matching TRBD2. Germline assignment: CDR1 SGHVS and CDR2 FNYEAQ. The CDR3 is 16 amino acids. V was clipped by 1 base and J by 6 bases; unmatched bases: 6. In DNA, the CDR3 is TGTGCCAGCAGCTTAGTTAGCGGGGGGGCTCGGGATACGCAGTATTTT. Translated: CASSLVSGGARDTQYF.

The CDR3 loop reads CASSLTGGSSPLHF. The CDR3 region has the DNA TGTGCCAGCAGCTTGACAGGGGGAAGTTCACCCCTCCACTTT. The genes are TRBV7-9 and TRBJ1-6; 9 nucleotides agree with TRBD1. The junction had 3 bases not matched to a gene; V was cut back by 3 bases and J by 9 bases. In germline, CDR1 is SEHNR, CDR2 FQNEAQ (reference sequence). The CDR3 is made up of 14 amino acids.

The chain carries TRBV6-5 and TRBJ2-6, with D unclear. CDR3 size: 15 residues. Trimming removed 0 bases from V and 4 bases from J, with 7 bases in between. Germline values: CDR1 MNHEY, CDR2 SVGAGI. CDR3 protein: CASSYSTSGANVLTF. The CDR3 region has the DNA TGTGCCAGCAGTTACTCGACATCCGGGGCCAACGTCCTGACTTTC.